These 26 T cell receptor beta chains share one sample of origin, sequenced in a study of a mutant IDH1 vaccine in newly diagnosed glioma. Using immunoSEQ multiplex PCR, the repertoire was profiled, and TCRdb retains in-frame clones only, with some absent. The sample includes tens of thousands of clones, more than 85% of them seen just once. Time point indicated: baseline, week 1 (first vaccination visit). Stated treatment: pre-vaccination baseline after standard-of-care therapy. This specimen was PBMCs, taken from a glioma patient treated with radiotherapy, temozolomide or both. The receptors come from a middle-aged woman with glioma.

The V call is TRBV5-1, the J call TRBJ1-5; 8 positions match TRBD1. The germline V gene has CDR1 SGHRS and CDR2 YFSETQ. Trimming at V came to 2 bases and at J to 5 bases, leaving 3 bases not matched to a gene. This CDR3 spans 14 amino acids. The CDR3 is CASSLTGQDQPQHF. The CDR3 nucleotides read TGCGCCAGCAGCTTAACGGGACAGGATCAGCCCCAGCATTTT.

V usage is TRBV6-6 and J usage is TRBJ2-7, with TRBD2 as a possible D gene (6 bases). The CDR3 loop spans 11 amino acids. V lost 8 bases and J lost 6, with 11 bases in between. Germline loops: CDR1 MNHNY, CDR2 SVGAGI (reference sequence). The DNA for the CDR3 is TGTGCCAGCGAGACTAGGGGCGAGCAGTACTTC. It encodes CASETRGEQYF.

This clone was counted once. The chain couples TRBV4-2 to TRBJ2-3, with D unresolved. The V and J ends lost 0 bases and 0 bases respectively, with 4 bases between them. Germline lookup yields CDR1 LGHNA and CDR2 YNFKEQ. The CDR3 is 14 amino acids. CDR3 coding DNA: TGTGCCAGCAGCCAAGACGGTAGCACAGATACGCAGTATTTT. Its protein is CASSQDGSTDTQYF.

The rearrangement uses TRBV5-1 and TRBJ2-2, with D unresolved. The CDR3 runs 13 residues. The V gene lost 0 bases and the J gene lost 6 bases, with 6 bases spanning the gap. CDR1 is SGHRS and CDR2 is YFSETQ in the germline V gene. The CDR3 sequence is CASSLVPSGELFF. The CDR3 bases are TGCGCCAGCAGCTTGGTACCCTCCGGGGAGCTGTTTTTT.

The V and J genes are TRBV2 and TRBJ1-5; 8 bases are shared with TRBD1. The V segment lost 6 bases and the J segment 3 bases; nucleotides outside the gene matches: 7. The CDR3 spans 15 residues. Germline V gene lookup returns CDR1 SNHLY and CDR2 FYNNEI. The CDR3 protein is CASSVTGGNNQPQHF. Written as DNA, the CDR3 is TGTGCCAGCAGCGTAACAGGGGGGAACAATCAGCCCCAGCATTTT.

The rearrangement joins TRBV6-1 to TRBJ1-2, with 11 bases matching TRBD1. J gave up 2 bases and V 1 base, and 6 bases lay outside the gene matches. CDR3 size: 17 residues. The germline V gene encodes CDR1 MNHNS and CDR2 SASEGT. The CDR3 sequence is CASSEGTGGILNYGYTF. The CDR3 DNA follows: TGTGCCAGCAGTGAAGGGACAGGGGGCATTTTAAACTATGGCTACACCTTC.

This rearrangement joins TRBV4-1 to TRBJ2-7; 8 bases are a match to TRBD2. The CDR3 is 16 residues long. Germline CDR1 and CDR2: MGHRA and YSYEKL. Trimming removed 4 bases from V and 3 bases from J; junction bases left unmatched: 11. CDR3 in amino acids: CASSPSGTSLFYEQYF. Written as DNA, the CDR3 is TGCGCCAGCAGCCCCTCCGGGACTAGTTTATTCTACGAGCAGTACTTC.

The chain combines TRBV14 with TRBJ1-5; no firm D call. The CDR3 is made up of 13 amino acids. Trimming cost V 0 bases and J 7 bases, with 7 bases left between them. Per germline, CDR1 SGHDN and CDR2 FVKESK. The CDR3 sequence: CASSQDPAQPQHF. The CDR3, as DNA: TGTGCCAGCAGCCAAGACCCGGCCCAGCCCCAGCATTTT.

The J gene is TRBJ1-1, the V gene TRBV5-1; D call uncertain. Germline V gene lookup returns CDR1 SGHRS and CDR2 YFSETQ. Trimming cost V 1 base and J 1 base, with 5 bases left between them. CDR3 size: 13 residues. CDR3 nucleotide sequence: TGCGCCAGCAGCTTGAGTCAGAACACTGAAGCTTTCTTT. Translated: CASSLSQNTEAFF.

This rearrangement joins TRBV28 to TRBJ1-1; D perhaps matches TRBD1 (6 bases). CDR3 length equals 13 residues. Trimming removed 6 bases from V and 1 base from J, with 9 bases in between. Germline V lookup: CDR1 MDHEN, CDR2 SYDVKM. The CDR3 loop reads CASRWTANTEAFF. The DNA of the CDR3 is TGTGCCAGCAGATGGACAGCGAACACTGAAGCTTTCTTT.

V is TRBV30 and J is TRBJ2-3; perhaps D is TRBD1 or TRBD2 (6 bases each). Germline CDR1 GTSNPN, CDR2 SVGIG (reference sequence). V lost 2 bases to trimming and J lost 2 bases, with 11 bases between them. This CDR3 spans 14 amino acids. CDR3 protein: CAWSRGAPTDTQYF. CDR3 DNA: TGTGCCTGGAGTAGGGGGGCTCCCACAGATACGCAGTATTTT.

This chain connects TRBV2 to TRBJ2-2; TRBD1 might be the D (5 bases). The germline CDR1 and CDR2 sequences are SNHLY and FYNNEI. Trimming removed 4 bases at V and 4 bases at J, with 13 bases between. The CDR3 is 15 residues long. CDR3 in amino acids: CASSAKGQGTGELFF. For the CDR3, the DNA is TGTGCCAGCAGTGCAAAGGGGCAGGGCACCGGGGAGCTGTTTTTT.

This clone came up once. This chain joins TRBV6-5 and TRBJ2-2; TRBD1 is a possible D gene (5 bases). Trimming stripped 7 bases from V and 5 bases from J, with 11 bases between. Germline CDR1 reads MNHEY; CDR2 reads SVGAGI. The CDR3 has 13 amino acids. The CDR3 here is CASKGAQTGELFF. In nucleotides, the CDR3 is TGTGCCAGCAAAGGGGCGCAGACCGGGGAGCTGTTTTTT.

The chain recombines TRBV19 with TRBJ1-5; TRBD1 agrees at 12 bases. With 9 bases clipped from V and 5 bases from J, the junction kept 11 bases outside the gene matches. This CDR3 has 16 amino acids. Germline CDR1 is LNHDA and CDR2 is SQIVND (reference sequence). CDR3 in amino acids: CASQSSGTGGDQPQHF. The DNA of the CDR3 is TGTGCCAGCCAAAGCTCCGGGACAGGGGGCGATCAGCCCCAGCATTTT.

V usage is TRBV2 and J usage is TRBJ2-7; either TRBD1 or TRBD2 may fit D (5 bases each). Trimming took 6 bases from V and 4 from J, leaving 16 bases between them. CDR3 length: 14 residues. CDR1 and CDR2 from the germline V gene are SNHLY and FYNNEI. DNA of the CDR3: TGTGCCAGCAGGGGACCGGGTGGGTTGTACGAGCAGTACTTC. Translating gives CASRGPGGLYEQYF.

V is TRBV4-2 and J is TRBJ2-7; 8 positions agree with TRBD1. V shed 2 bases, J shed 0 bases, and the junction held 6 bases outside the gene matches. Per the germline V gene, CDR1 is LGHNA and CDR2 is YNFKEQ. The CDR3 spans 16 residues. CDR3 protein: CASSQQAGGVSYEQYF. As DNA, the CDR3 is TGTGCCAGCAGCCAACAGGCAGGGGGCGTCTCCTACGAGCAGTACTTC.

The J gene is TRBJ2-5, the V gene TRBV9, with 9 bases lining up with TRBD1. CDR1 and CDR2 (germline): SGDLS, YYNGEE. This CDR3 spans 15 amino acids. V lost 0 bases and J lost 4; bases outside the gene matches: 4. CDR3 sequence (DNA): TGTGCCAGCAGCGTAGAAGGGACAGGGCCAGAGACCCAGTACTTC. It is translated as CASSVEGTGPETQYF.

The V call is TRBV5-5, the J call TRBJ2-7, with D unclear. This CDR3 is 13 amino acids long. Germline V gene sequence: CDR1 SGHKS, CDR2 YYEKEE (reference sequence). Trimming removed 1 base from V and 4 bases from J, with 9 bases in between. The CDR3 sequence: CASSLTILYEQYF. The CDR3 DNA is TGTGCCAGCAGCTTGACAATTCTATACGAGCAGTACTTC. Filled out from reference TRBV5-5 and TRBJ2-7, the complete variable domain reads DAGVTQSPTHLIKTRGQQVTLRCSPISGHKSVSWYQQVLGQGPQFIFQYYEKEERGRGNFPDRFSARQFPNYSSELNVNALLLGDSALYLCASSLTILYEQYFGPGTRLTVT.

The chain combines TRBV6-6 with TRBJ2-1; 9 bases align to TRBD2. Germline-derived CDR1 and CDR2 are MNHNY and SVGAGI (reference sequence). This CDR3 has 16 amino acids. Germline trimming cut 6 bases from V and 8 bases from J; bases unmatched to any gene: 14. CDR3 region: CASRGRVSGSVDEQFF. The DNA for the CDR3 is TGTGCCAGCAGGGGCCGTGTTAGCGGGAGTGTCGATGAGCAGTTCTTC.

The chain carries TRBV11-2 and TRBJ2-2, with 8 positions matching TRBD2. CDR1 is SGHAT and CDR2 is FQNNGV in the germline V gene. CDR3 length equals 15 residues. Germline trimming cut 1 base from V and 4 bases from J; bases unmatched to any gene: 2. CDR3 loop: CASSLAGTSTGELFF. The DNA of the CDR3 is TGTGCCAGCAGCTTAGCCGGGACTAGCACCGGGGAGCTGTTTTTT.

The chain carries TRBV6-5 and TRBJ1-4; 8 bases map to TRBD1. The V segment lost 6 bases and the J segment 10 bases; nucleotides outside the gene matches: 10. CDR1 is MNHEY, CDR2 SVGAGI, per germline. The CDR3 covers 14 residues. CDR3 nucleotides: TGTGCCAGCAGGCCTCCGGGACAGGCGGGAAAACTGTTTTTT. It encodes CASRPPGQAGKLFF.

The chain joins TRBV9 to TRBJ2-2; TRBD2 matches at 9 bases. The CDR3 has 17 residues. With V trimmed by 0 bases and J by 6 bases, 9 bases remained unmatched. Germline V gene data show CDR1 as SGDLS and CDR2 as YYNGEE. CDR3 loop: CASSVAALAGVSGELFF. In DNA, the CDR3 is TGTGCCAGCAGCGTAGCGGCACTAGCGGGCGTTTCCGGGGAGCTGTTTTTT.

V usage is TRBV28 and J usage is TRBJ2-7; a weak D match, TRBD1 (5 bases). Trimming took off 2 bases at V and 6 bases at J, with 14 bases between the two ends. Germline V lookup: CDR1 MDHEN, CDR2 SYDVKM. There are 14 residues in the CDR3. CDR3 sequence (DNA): TGTGCCAGCAGTTTAAGGGGCAGGGTCCCCGAGCAGTACTTC. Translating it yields CASSLRGRVPEQYF.

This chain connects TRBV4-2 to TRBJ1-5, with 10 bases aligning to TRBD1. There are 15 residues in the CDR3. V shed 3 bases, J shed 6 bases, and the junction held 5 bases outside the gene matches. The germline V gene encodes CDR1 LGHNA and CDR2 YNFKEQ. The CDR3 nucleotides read TGTGCCAGCAGCCAGGAGACAGGGGGCCTTCAGCCCCAGCATTTT. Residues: CASSQETGGLQPQHF.

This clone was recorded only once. CDR3 sequence reads: CASSQLSWWGGASGNTIYF. The CDR3 coding sequence is TGCGCCAGCAGCCAACTCTCTTGGTGGGGAGGTGCCTCTGGAAACACCATATATTTT. The rearrangement uses TRBV4-3 and TRBJ1-3; D gene uncertain. V was shortened by 2 bases and J by 0 bases, with 20 bases between the two germline ends. CDR1 is LGHNA and CDR2 is YSLEER in the germline V gene. The CDR3 totals 19 residues.

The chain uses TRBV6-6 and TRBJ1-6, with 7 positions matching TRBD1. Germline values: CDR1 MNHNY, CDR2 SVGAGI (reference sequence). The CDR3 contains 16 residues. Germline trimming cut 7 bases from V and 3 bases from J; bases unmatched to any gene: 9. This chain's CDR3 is CASKATGKSYNSPLHF. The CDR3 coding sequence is TGTGCCAGCAAGGCGACAGGGAAGAGCTATAATTCACCCCTCCACTTT.